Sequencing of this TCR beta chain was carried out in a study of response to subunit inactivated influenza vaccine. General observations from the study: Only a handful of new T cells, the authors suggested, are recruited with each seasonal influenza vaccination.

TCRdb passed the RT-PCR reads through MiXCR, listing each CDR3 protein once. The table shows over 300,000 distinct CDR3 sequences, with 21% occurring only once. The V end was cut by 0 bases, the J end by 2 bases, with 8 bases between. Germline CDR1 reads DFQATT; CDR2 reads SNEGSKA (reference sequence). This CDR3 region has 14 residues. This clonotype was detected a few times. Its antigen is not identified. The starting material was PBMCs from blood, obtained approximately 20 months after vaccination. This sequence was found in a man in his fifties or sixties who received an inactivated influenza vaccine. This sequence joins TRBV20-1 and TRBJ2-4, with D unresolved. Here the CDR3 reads CSARDRTSKNIQYF. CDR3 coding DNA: TGCAGTGCTAGAGATCGAACCTCCAAAAACATTCAGTACTTC.